Below, 23 T cell receptor beta chains from the same sample are listed, as sequenced in a study of radiotherapy plus CTLA-4 blockade in lung cancer. Sequencing used immunoSEQ multiplex PCR; TCRdb keeps in-frame clones, though not all of them. The data contain tens of thousands of clones, roughly four fifths of them singletons. The source was peripheral blood, collected from a patient treated with radiotherapy plus ipilimumab. These receptors were collected from a human donor with non-small cell lung cancer that progressed on radiotherapy plus ipilimumab.

This chain uses TRBV29-1 with TRBJ2-7; TRBD2 matches at 7 bases. Germline CDR1 reads SQVTM; CDR2 reads ANQGSEA. The V gene end was trimmed by 5 bases and the J gene end by 0 bases; junction bases not matched to a gene: 1. The CDR3 is made up of 12 amino acids. For the CDR3, the DNA is TGCAGCGTTCGGGACTACTCCTACGAGCAGTACTTC. This gives the protein CSVRDYSYEQYF.

The chain has TRBV15 and TRBJ1-4; tentative D call: TRBD1 (6 bases). Trimming took 1 base from V and 8 from J, leaving 17 bases between them. The CDR3 is 16 residues long. Germline V lookup: CDR1 LNHNV, CDR2 YYDKDF (reference sequence). The CDR3 region is CATSRAATGLIEKLFF. The CDR3 DNA reads as TGTGCCACCAGCAGAGCGGCTACAGGGTTGATCGAAAAACTGTTTTTT.

The chain links TRBV7-2 to TRBJ2-2; 10 nucleotides agree with TRBD2. Trimming removed 11 bases from V and 1 base from J; junction bases left unmatched: 4. The CDR3 loop spans 14 amino acids. Germline V gene data show CDR1 as SGHTA and CDR2 as FQGNSA. DNA of the CDR3: TGTGCCGCTAAGCGGGAGGGGAACACCGGGGAGCTGTTTTTT. This codes for CAAKREGNTGELFF.

This sequence joins TRBV19 and TRBJ1-4, with D unresolved. Per germline, CDR1 LNHDA and CDR2 SQIVND (reference sequence). The CDR3 covers 15 residues. The V and J ends lost 7 bases and 1 base respectively, with 13 bases between them. Here the CDR3 DNA reads TGTGCCAGTAATCTAAGACAAGGAACTAATGAAAAACTGTTTTTT. Its protein is CASNLRQGTNEKLFF.

The V call is TRBV6-5, the J call TRBJ1-1, with TRBD1 matching over 9 bases. The junction had 6 bases not matched to a gene; V was cut back by 9 bases and J by 4 bases. This CDR3 is 13 amino acids long. The germline V gene has CDR1 MNHEY and CDR2 SVGAGI. The CDR3: CASTLQGATEAFF. CDR3 DNA sequence: TGTGCCAGTACATTACAGGGGGCCACTGAAGCTTTCTTT.

This sequence joins TRBV2 and TRBJ2-6; TRBD1 matches 10 bases. Germline trimming cut 4 bases from V and 1 base from J; bases unmatched to any gene: 4. The CDR3 runs 17 residues. Germline CDR1 reads SNHLY; CDR2 reads FYNNEI. The CDR3 is CASSVRQGASGANVLTF. In nucleotides, the CDR3 is TGTGCCAGCAGTGTACGACAGGGGGCGTCTGGGGCCAACGTCCTGACTTTC.

To note about this clone: One end of the junction fails to match germline, which may point to a read error. The CDR3 protein is CASSIIPGTLGLF. CDR3 nucleotide sequence: TGTGCCAGCAGTATTATACCCGGGACTCTGGGCCTCTTT. The chain is built from TRBV27 and TRBJ1-1, with a weak D call TRBD1 (5 bases). Per germline, CDR1 MNHEY and CDR2 SMNVEV (reference sequence). The CDR3 totals 13 residues.

V is TRBV28 and J is TRBJ1-1; no clear D gene. The CDR3 loop spans 12 amino acids. Germline V gene data show CDR1 as MDHEN and CDR2 as SYDVKM. Trimming shortened V by 6 bases and J by 1 base, and 6 bases separated the two germline ends. The CDR3 is CASRYRNTEAFF. The CDR3 nucleotides read TGTGCCAGCAGGTACAGGAACACTGAAGCTTTCTTT.

CDR3 sequence (DNA): TGTGCCAGCAGTGAAAAAGTCCGTGACAGGGGGCTTTGGAATCAGCCCCAGCATTTT. This gives the protein CASSEKVRDRGLWNQPQHF. This chain joins TRBV6-1 and TRBJ1-5; TRBD1 agrees at 10 bases. The ends lost 2 bases at V and 4 bases at J; junction bases unmatched: 14. The CDR3 is made up of 19 amino acids. CDR1 and CDR2 (germline): MNHNS, SASEGT.

This clone was found a few times. The chain recombines TRBV5-1 with TRBJ1-2, with 8 bases aligning to TRBD1. The V segment lost 5 bases and the J segment 8 bases; nucleotides outside the gene matches: 8. Germline CDR1 and CDR2: SGHRS and YFSETQ. The CDR3 extends over 13 amino acids. The CDR3: CASSWKDRDGYTF. The CDR3 DNA follows: TGCGCCAGCAGTTGGAAGGACAGGGACGGCTACACCTTC.

The V gene is TRBV29-1, the J gene TRBJ2-1, with 12 bases lining up with TRBD2. Germline-derived CDR1 and CDR2 are SQVTM and ANQGSEA. The junction had 5 bases not matched to a gene; V was cut back by 4 bases and J by 1 base. The CDR3 is made up of 16 amino acids. In DNA form, the CDR3 reads TGCAGCGTTGGACTAGCGGGGGCGATATCCTACAATGAGCAGTTCTTC. Its protein is CSVGLAGAISYNEQFF.

This clone occurred once. The rearrangement joins TRBV6-5 to TRBJ1-2, with 9 positions matching TRBD1. The CDR3 loop spans 13 amino acids. Germline V lookup: CDR1 MNHEY, CDR2 SVGAGI. Germline trimming cut 5 bases from V and 7 bases from J; bases unmatched to any gene: 5. This chain's CDR3 is CASSEQGARGYTF. For the CDR3, the DNA is TGTGCCAGCAGTGAACAGGGGGCGCGTGGCTACACCTTC.

The chain joins TRBV28 to TRBJ2-2, with D perhaps matching TRBD2 (5 bases). CDR3 size: 15 residues. Germline CDR1 MDHEN, CDR2 SYDVKM. V was shortened by 6 bases and J by 1 base, with 12 bases between the two germline ends. CDR3 nucleotides: TGTGCCAGCAGCCCCCCCGCGGGGAACACCGGGGAGCTGTTTTTT. This encodes CASSPPAGNTGELFF. The whole variable domain, filled in from reference TRBV28 and TRBJ2-2, reads DVKVTQSSRYLVKRTGEKVFLECVQDMDHENMFWYRQDPGLGLRLIYFSYDVKMKEKGDIPEGYSVSREKKERFSLILESASTNQTSMYLCASSPPAGNTGELFFGEGSRLTVL.

This clone was counted between two and nine times. The V gene is TRBV27, the J gene TRBJ1-1, with D perhaps matching TRBD1 (6 bases). Germline V CDR1 and CDR2: MNHEY, SMNVEV (reference sequence). The CDR3 is 15 residues long. Trimming stripped 8 bases from V and 7 bases from J, with 23 bases between. The CDR3: CASRVLGNIGGEAFF. In DNA, the CDR3 is TGTGCCAGCCGGGTTCTCGGGAACATAGGGGGTGAAGCTTTCTTT.

V and J are TRBV19 and TRBJ2-6; weak D call: TRBD1 (6 bases). This CDR3 spans 19 amino acids. Trimming stripped 1 base from V and 1 base from J, with 17 bases between. Germline loops: CDR1 LNHDA, CDR2 SQIVND (reference sequence). The CDR3 DNA sequence: TGTGCCAGTAGTATAGCTTCGAGGACAGCGAGTTCTGGGGCCAACGTCCTGACTTTC. Its translation: CASSIASRTASSGANVLTF.

The chain has TRBV9 and TRBJ2-3, with 12 bases fitting TRBD2. The CDR3 loop spans 17 amino acids. V shed 0 bases and J 2 bases; nucleotides not matched to a gene: 4. The germline CDR1 and CDR2 sequences are SGDLS and YYNGEE. DNA for the CDR3: TGTGCCAGCAGCGTAGGGACTAGCGGGGACGACACAGATACGCAGTATTTT. This gives the protein CASSVGTSGDDTDTQYF.

The CDR3 sequence is CASSYSRDRVYTEAFF. The CDR3 coding sequence is TGTGCCAGCAGTTATTCGAGGGACAGGGTGTACACTGAAGCTTTCTTT. This chain connects TRBV6-9 to TRBJ1-1, with 9 bases aligning to TRBD1. The CDR3 consists of 16 residues. Germline V lookup: CDR1 MNHGY, CDR2 SVAAGI. The junction had 5 bases not matched to a gene; V was cut back by 0 bases and J by 3 bases.

The chain recombines TRBV5-8 with TRBJ1-1; no clear D. The V gene lost 1 base and the J gene lost 0 bases, with 7 bases spanning the gap. This CDR3 has 14 residues. Germline CDR1 SGHTS, CDR2 YDEGEE. The CDR3 coding sequence is TGTGCCAGCAGCTTGCGGACTCTGAACACTGAAGCTTTCTTT. Its translation: CASSLRTLNTEAFF.

This chain uses TRBV7-3 with TRBJ2-7; D possibly corresponds to TRBD2 (5 bases). Trimming removed 5 bases at V and 5 bases at J, with 19 bases between. CDR1 SGHTA and CDR2 FQGTGA come from the germline V gene. CDR3 size: 15 residues. The CDR3 is CASSAIPGGVNEQYF. The DNA for the CDR3 is TGTGCCAGCAGCGCAATTCCCGGAGGAGTTAACGAGCAGTACTTC.

The V and J genes are TRBV6-1 and TRBJ1-1, with 7 bases aligning to TRBD1. Germline CDR1 reads MNHNS; CDR2 reads SASEGT. The CDR3 extends over 17 amino acids. J lost 5 bases, V lost 3 bases, and 15 bases had no gene match. The CDR3 bases are TGTGCCAGCAGTGAGACCGGGACAGACATCCTGAGGACTGAAGCTTTCTTT. Translated, it gives CASSETGTDILRTEAFF.

This clone appeared a few times. This clone may be a read error of a much larger clone one base away. This chain uses TRBV4-2 with TRBJ2-4, with 7 bases that match TRBD2. V trimming: 2 bases; J trimming: 6 bases; junction bases outside the gene matches: 13. CDR3 length: 17 residues. CDR1 is LGHNA and CDR2 is YNFKEQ in the germline V gene. Here the CDR3 DNA reads TGTGCCAGCAGCCAACCTAGCGGCGGTCTGGATACAAACATTCAGTACTTC. It yields the protein CASSQPSGGLDTNIQYF.

Judged by abundance, this clone is medium-sized. The rearrangement joins TRBV4-3 to TRBJ2-1; D ambiguous. Trimming pared 4 bases from V and 0 bases from J, leaving 7 bases between. The CDR3 sequence is 14 residues long. Germline CDR1 and CDR2: LGHNA and YSLEER. The CDR3 DNA follows: TGCGCCAGCAGCCCCTGGAGCTCCTACAATGAGCAGTTCTTC. Its translation is CASSPWSSYNEQFF.

The chain has TRBV5-5 and TRBJ2-1, with a tentative D call TRBD2 (5 bases). The CDR3 covers 12 residues. The V gene lost 1 base and the J gene lost 13 bases, with 12 bases spanning the gap. Germline loops: CDR1 SGHKS, CDR2 YYEKEE (reference sequence). CDR3 loop: CASSLSPAEQFF. The CDR3 DNA sequence: TGTGCCAGCAGCTTGTCCCCAGCGGAACAGTTCTTC.